This is a list of T cell receptor beta chains from one sample in a study of blood T cell repertoires in COVID-19. Here immunoSEQ multiplex PCR was the method, and the copy in TCRdb shows in-frame clones only, minus some. This sample carries about 100,000 clones, 70% to 90% of them seen once, and the ten largest clones take 2% to 3%. Sequencing was carried out using PBMCs or T cells enriched from blood (not recorded which). The receptors here all came from a woman aged 45-65 years who had recovered from COVID-19. Each CDR3 is given with its conserved first and last residue. Each record gives: clone size, V gene, D gene, J gene, CDR3 DNA, CDR3 protein. A D gene is named only where the DNA matches it firmly. Not every row has a clone size; where given, it reads once, few, many or a size class.

size: once
V: TRBV10-3
D: TRBD1
J: TRBJ2-3
DNA: TGTGCCATCAGGGACAGGGGAACAGATACGCAGTATTTT
CDR3: CAIRDRGTDTQYF

size: .
V: TRBV18
D: .
J: TRBJ1-2
DNA: TGTGCCAGCTCACCACTGTGGGGTGAGGGTTATGGCTACACCTTC
CDR3: CASSPLWGEGYGYTF

size: .
V: TRBV2
D: TRBD2
J: TRBJ2-5
DNA: TGTGCCAGCAGAGACGGACTAGCTCCGGAGACCCAGTACTTC
CDR3: CASRDGLAPETQYF

size: .
V: TRBV5-1
D: .
J: TRBJ1-2
DNA: TGCGCCAGCAGGCTGGTCTATCGGGGGAGCGGCGGAGGCTACACCTTC
CDR3: CASRLVYRGSGGGYTF

size: once
V: TRBV28
D: .
J: TRBJ2-1
DNA: TGTGCCAGCAGGCATGGGGGCGCGGCATCCTACAATGAGCAGTTCTTC
CDR3: CASRHGGAASYNEQFF

size: .
V: TRBV11-2
D: .
J: TRBJ1-1
DNA: TGTGCCAGCAGCTTAGAACGGGACAACTCAGCTTTCTTT
CDR3: CASSLERDNSAFF

size: .
V: TRBV2
D: .
J: TRBJ1-4
DNA: TGTGCCAGCAGTGCATCAATGGACAGTTTACCGAGACTGTTTTTT
CDR3: CASSASMDSLPRLFF

size: .
V: TRBV7-2
D: TRBD2
J: TRBJ2-7
DNA: TGTGCCAGCAGCCCCTCGCGGCTAGCGGGAGGGGTCCCCTACGAGCAGTACTTC
CDR3: CASSPSRLAGGVPYEQYF

size: many
V: TRBV28
D: .
J: TRBJ2-2
DNA: TGTGCCAGCAGATCCGTCAGGGGGGCGAGGACTGCATATAGGGCCGGGGAGCTGTTTTTT
CDR3: CASRSVRGARTAYRAGELFF

size: .
V: TRBV27
D: .
J: TRBJ1-2
DNA: TGTGCCAGCGGAACAGGGATCTATGGCTACACCTTC
CDR3: CASGTGIYGYTF

size: few
V: TRBV6-2/TRBV6-3
D: .
J: TRBJ2-7
DNA: TGTGCCAGCAGTTACTCGATTCCGGGATGGACCTACGAGCAGTACTTC
CDR3: CASSYSIPGWTYEQYF

size: .
V: TRBV6-5
D: TRBD2
J: TRBJ2-7
DNA: TGTGCCAGCAATCCCGCTAGCGGGAGTGCCGAGCAGTACTTC
CDR3: CASNPASGSAEQYF

size: .
V: TRBV14
D: .
J: TRBJ1-2
DNA: TGTGCCAGCAGCCAAGATGGCGGATACTATGGCTACACCTTC
CDR3: CASSQDGGYYGYTF

size: .
V: TRBV5-1
D: .
J: TRBJ2-1
DNA: TGCGCCAGCAGCTTGGGGACTTCCAATGAGCAGTTCTTC
CDR3: CASSLGTSNEQFF

size: .
V: TRBV6-5
D: .
J: TRBJ2-3
DNA: TGTGCCAGCAGTTCCCTAGTAGATACGCAGTATTTT
CDR3: CASSSLVDTQYF